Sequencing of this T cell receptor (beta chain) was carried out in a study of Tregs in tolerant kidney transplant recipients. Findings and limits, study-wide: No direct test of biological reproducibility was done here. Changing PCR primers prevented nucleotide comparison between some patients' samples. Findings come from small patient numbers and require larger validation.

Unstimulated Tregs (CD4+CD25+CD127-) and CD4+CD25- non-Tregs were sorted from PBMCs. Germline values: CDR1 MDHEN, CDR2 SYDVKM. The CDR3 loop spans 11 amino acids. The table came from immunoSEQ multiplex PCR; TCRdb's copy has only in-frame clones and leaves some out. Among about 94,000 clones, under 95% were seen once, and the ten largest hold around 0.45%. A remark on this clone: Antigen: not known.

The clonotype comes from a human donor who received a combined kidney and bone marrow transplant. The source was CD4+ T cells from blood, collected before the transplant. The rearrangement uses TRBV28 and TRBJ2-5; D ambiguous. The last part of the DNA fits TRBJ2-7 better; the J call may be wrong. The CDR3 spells CASSRSYEQYF. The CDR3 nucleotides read TGTGCCAGCAGTCGCTCCTACGAGCAGTACTTC.